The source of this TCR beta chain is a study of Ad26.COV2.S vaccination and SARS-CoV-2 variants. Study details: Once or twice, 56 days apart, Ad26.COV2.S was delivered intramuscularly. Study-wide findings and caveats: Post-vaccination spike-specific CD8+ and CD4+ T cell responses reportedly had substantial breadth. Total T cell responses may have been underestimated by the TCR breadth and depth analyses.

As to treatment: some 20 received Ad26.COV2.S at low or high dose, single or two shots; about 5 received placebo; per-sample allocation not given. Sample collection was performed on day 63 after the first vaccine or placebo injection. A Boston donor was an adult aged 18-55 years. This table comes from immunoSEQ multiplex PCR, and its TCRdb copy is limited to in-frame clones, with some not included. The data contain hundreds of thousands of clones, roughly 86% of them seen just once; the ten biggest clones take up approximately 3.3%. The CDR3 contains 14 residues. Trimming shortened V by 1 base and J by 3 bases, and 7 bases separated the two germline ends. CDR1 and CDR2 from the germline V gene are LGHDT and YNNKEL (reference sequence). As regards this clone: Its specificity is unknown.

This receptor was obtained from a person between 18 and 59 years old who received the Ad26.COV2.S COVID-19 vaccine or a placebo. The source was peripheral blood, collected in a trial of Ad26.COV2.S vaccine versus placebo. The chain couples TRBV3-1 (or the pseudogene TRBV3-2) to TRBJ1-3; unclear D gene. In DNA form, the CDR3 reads TGTGCCAGCAGCCAAGTAGGGAATGGAAACACCATATATTTT. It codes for CASSQVGNGNTIYF.